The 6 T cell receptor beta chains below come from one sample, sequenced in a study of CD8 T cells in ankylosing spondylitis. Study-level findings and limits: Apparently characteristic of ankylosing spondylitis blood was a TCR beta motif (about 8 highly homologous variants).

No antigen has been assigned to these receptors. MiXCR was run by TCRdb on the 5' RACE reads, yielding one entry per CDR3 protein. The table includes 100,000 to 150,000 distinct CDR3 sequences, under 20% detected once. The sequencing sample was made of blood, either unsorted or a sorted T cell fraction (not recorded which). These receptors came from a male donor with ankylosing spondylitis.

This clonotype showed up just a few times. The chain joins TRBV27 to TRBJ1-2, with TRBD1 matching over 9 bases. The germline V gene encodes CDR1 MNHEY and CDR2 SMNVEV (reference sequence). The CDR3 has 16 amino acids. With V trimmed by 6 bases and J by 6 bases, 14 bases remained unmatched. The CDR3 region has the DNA TGTGCCAGCAGGCTTCGACAGGGGGTAGGGAGCAATGGCTACACCTTC. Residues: CASRLRQGVGSNGYTF.

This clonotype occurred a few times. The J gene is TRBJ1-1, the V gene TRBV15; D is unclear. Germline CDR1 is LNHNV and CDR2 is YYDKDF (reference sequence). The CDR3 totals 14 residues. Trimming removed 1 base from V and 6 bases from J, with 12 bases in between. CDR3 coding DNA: TGTGCCACCAGCAGAGGATCGGTGAGCGCTGAAGCTTTCTTT. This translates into CATSRGSVSAEAFF.

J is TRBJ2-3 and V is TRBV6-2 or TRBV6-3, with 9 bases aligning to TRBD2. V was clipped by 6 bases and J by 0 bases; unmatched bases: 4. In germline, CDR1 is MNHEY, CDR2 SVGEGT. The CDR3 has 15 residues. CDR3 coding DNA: TGTGCCAGCAGAAGACTAGCGGATAGCACAGATACGCAGTATTTT. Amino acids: CASRRLADSTDTQYF.

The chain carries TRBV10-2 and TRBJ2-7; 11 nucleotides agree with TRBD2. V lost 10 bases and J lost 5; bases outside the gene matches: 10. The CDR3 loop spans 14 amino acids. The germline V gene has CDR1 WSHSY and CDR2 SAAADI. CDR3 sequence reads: CATQWLAGGDEQYF. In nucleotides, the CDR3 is TGCGCCACACAATGGCTAGCGGGAGGCGACGAGCAGTACTTC.

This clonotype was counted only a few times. The CDR3 DNA follows: TGTGCCAGTTTTCGGGACAGCACCGGGGAGCTGTTTTTT. It specifies CASFRDSTGELFF. V and J are TRBV7-9 and TRBJ2-2; 7 nucleotides agree with TRBD1. V was clipped by 9 bases and J by 4 bases; unmatched bases: 5. The germline gives CDR1 SEHNR, CDR2 FQNEAQ (reference sequence). The CDR3 sequence is 13 residues long. The whole variable domain, filled in from reference TRBV7-9 and TRBJ2-2, reads DTGVSQNPRHKITKRGQNVTFRCDPISEHNRLYWYRQTLGQGPEFLTYFQNEAQLEKSRLLSDRFSAERPKGSFSTLEIQRTEQGDSAMYLCASFRDSTGELFFGEGSRLTVL.

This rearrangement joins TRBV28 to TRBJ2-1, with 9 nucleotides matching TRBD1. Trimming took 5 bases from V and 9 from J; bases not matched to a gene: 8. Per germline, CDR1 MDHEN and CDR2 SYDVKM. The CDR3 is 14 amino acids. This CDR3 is CASSRDREVGEQFF. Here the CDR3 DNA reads TGTGCCAGCAGTCGGGACAGGGAGGTGGGTGAGCAGTTCTTC.